Each of the 25 T cell receptor beta chains below was sequenced from the same sample in a study of response to subunit inactivated influenza vaccine. TCRdb re-called the RT-PCR reads with MiXCR, one entry per CDR3 protein. The data hold around 710,000 distinct CDR3 sequences, with 14% observed a single time. This sample comprised PBMCs from blood, obtained approximately 15 days before vaccination. These TCRs come from a man aged 45 to 65 who received an inactivated influenza vaccine.

The chain recombines TRBV5-6 with TRBJ2-5, with D possibly matching TRBD1 (6 bases). The CDR3 has 14 residues. V gave up 1 base and J gave up 5 bases, with 12 bases separating them. Germline-derived CDR1 and CDR2 are SGHDT and YYEEEE. CDR3 residues: CASSLQGQGETQYF. The CDR3 coding sequence is TGTGCCAGCAGCTTGCAGGGGCAAGGGGAGACCCAGTACTTC. The complete variable domain, with remaining parts taken from reference TRBV5-6 and TRBJ2-5, reads DAGVTQSPTHLIKTRGQQVTLRCSPKSGHDTVSWYQQALGQGPQFIFQYYEEEERQRGNFPDRFSGHQFPNYSSELNVNALLLGDSALYLCASSLQGQGETQYFGPGTRLLVL.

This clonotype was detected ten times or more. One end of the junction is discordant with germline, which a read error may explain. The chain links TRBV7-6 to TRBJ2-2; TRBD1 aligns across 8 bases. The CDR3 extends over 15 amino acids. Germline V lookup: CDR1 SGHVS, CDR2 FNYEAQ. CDR3 residues: CASSQGQGGTGELFF. The CDR3 DNA follows: TGCGCCAGCAGCCAAGGACAGGGCGGCACCGGGGAGCTGTTTTTT.

A few counts support this clonotype. The chain employs TRBV28 and TRBJ1-6, with TRBD1 as a possible D gene (5 bases). This CDR3 region has 13 residues. Trimming shortened V by 6 bases and J by 9 bases, and 12 bases separated the two germline ends. The germline V gene has CDR1 MDHEN and CDR2 SYDVKM. CDR3 protein: CASRAGGGSPLHF. The DNA for the CDR3 is TGTGCCAGCAGGGCGGGTGGGGGTTCACCCCTCCACTTT.

The genes are TRBV9 and TRBJ2-3, with 10 bases fitting TRBD1. The CDR3 is 15 residues long. V shed 2 bases, J shed 4 bases, and the junction held 4 bases outside the gene matches. In germline, CDR1 is SGDLS, CDR2 YYNGEE. The CDR3 DNA follows: TGTGCCAGCAGCGTCCGGGACAGGGGTGCAGATACGCAGTATTTT. Protein: CASSVRDRGADTQYF.

This clonotype was recorded once. CDR3: CASSQLLAGGNNEQFF. DNA of the CDR3: TGCGCCAGCAGCCAATTACTAGCGGGGGGAAACAATGAGCAGTTCTTC. The chain employs TRBV4-3 and TRBJ2-1; the match to TRBD2 covers 12 bases. V shed 2 bases and J 5 bases; nucleotides not matched to a gene: 4. Per the germline V gene, CDR1 is LGHNA and CDR2 is YSLEER. This CDR3 comprises 16 residues.

There are many counts of this clonotype. This rearrangement joins TRBV20-1 to TRBJ1-2; D gene uncertain. Germline CDR1 is DFQATT and CDR2 is SNEGSKA (reference sequence). Trimming pared 3 bases from V and 8 bases from J, leaving 16 bases between. This CDR3 region has 13 residues. CDR3 protein: CSASVGLKSGYTF. Here the CDR3 DNA reads TGCAGTGCTAGTGTAGGGCTGAAATCCGGCTACACCTTC.

This clonotype has a handful of counts. This rearrangement joins TRBV7-9 to TRBJ1-1; D might be TRBD1 (5 bases). Germline assignment: CDR1 SEHNR and CDR2 FQNEAQ (reference sequence). The CDR3 has 14 residues. With 3 bases removed from V and 7 bases from J, the gap between germline ends came to 15 bases. The CDR3 coding sequence is TGTGCCAGCAGCTTGGGGACGGGGAACGGTGAAGCTTTCTTT. It is translated as CASSLGTGNGEAFF.

Only a few counts were recorded for this clonotype. This chain connects TRBV4-2 to TRBJ2-1; 8 nucleotides match TRBD1. The CDR3 is 13 residues long. V lost 3 bases, J lost 12 bases, and 7 bases stayed unmatched. CDR1 LGHNA and CDR2 YNFKEQ come from the germline V gene. The CDR3 DNA reads as TGTGCCAGCAGCCAGGGACAGGACTATGGGCAGTTCTTC. Residues: CASSQGQDYGQFF.

The J gene is TRBJ2-6, the V gene TRBV5-1, with 10 nucleotides matching TRBD1. CDR3 length equals 18 residues. Germline CDR1 and CDR2: SGHRS and YFSETQ. The trim removed 2 bases at V and 5 bases at J, leaving 10 bases unmatched. The CDR3 loop is CASSFGTGARRRANVLTF. Here the CDR3 DNA reads TGCGCCAGCAGCTTTGGGACAGGGGCTCGCCGGCGGGCCAACGTCCTGACTTTC. The complete variable domain, with remaining parts taken from reference TRBV5-1 and TRBJ2-6, reads KAGVTQTPRYLIKTRGQQVTLSCSPISGHRSVSWYQQTPGQGLQFLFEYFSETQRNKGNFPGRFSGRQFSNSRSEMNVSTLELGDSALYLCASSFGTGARRRANVLTFGAGSRLTVL.

The chain employs TRBV20-1 and TRBJ2-3; D tentatively fits TRBD1 or TRBD2 (6 bases each). Trimming removed 5 bases at V and 3 bases at J, with 18 bases between. Per germline, CDR1 DFQATT and CDR2 SNEGSKA (reference sequence). The CDR3 is made up of 15 amino acids. The CDR3 DNA reads TGCAGTGCTCTTGATCGCACGGGGGCGACAGATACGCAGTATTTT. This codes for CSALDRTGATDTQYF.

This clonotype was detected many times. The chain has TRBV6-2 or TRBV6-3 and TRBJ2-7; 7 nucleotides align to TRBD1. CDR1 is MNHEY and CDR2 is SVGEGT in the germline V gene. V lost 10 bases and J lost 9; bases outside the gene matches: 18. The CDR3 spans 14 residues. CDR3 amino acids: CATAPGDSGRPQYF. In DNA, the CDR3 is TGTGCCACCGCACCTGGGGACAGCGGACGACCGCAGTACTTC.

This clonotype was observed at least ten times. The rearrangement links TRBV5-1 to TRBJ2-7; D possibly uses TRBD1 or TRBD2 (5 bases each). CDR3 size: 14 residues. Germline V gene lookup returns CDR1 SGHRS and CDR2 YFSETQ. Trimming cost V 4 bases and J 0 bases, with 11 bases left between them. CDR3 residues: CASSPGDASYEQYF. In DNA form, the CDR3 reads TGCGCCAGCAGCCCCGGGGACGCCTCCTACGAGCAGTACTTC.

A few counts support this clonotype. The chain carries TRBV11-2 and TRBJ2-7; TRBD1 is a possible D gene (6 bases). The V gene's germline CDR1 is SGHAT and CDR2 FQNNGV. CDR3 size: 15 residues. Between the trimmed V and J ends, which lost 3 bases and 2 bases, there was a span of 14 bases. The DNA for the CDR3 is TGTGCCAGCAGCTTGGATCGGACAGCTACCTACGAGCAGTACTTC. It translates to CASSLDRTATYEQYF.

J is TRBJ2-5 and V is TRBV20-1; D uncertain. V was clipped by 3 bases and J by 5 bases, with 16 bases between them. CDR3 length: 14 residues. Germline values: CDR1 DFQATT, CDR2 SNEGSKA (reference sequence). The CDR3 DNA sequence: TGCAGTGCTAGTCTTTTGCCGTTGGAGGAGACCCAGTACTTC. Its translation: CSASLLPLEETQYF.

This chain joins TRBV4-2 and TRBJ2-7; D perhaps matches TRBD1 (6 bases). The germline V and J ends were trimmed by 1 base and 0 bases, with 10 bases remaining between them. This CDR3 comprises 15 residues. Germline assignment: CDR1 LGHNA and CDR2 YNFKEQ. The CDR3 is CASSQAPGHSYEQYF. The CDR3 DNA reads as TGTGCCAGCAGCCAAGCCCCGGGACACTCCTACGAGCAGTACTTC.

This clonotype was observed a few times. The CDR3 region has the DNA TGTGCCAGCAGTTTATCAATAACAGAAGCTTTCTTT. This translates into CASSLSITEAFF. The rearrangement links TRBV12-3 or TRBV12-4 to TRBJ1-1; the D is unclear. This CDR3 has 12 residues. The V and J ends lost 2 bases and 8 bases respectively, with 9 bases between them.

The table lists this clonotype with a few counts. The chain is built from TRBV6-5 and TRBJ1-2; D is uncertain. Per the germline V gene, CDR1 is MNHEY and CDR2 is SVGAGI. This CDR3 comprises 15 residues. Deletions cut 2 bases from V and 1 base from J, with 11 bases between. The CDR3 sequence: CASSYGSGSNYGYTF. In DNA form, the CDR3 reads TGTGCCAGCAGTTACGGGTCTGGGAGTAACTATGGCTACACCTTC.

There are a few counts of this clonotype. This chain connects TRBV5-5 to TRBJ2-1; D is perhaps TRBD1 (5 bases). CDR3 size: 15 residues. Trimming pared 2 bases from V and 2 bases from J, leaving 11 bases between. The germline V gene encodes CDR1 SGHKS and CDR2 YYEKEE (reference sequence). The CDR3 DNA follows: TGTGCCAGCAGCTTTACAGGATTTGCCTACAATGAGCAGTTCTTC. Amino acid sequence: CASSFTGFAYNEQFF.

The genes are TRBV14 and TRBJ1-1; D gene uncertain. Germline assignment: CDR1 SGHDN and CDR2 FVKESK. The CDR3 totals 14 residues. The CDR3 nucleotides are TGTGAGCGGACCGGGAACAGACCTGCTGCTGAAGCTTTCTTT. It is translated as CERTGNRPAAEAFF.

This chain uses TRBV9 with TRBJ2-1; no reliable D call. V was cut by 3 bases and J by 2 bases, with 12 bases left in between. The CDR3 is made up of 15 amino acids. Germline lookup yields CDR1 SGDLS and CDR2 YYNGEE. In DNA, the CDR3 is TGTGCCAGCAGCGGATCTGGGGTGACCTACAATGAGCAGTTCTTC. This translates into CASSGSGVTYNEQFF.

This clonotype has a handful of counts. A read error may account for a junction end that differs from germline. This chain links TRBV6-2 or TRBV6-3 with TRBJ2-7; weak D call: TRBD2 (5 bases). CDR3 size: 11 residues. Per the germline V gene, CDR1 is MNHEY and CDR2 is SVGEGT. CDR3 in amino acids: CASRIMGEEHF. CDR3 sequence (DNA): TGTGCCAGCAGAATAATGGGAGAGGAACACTTC.

The sample holds a few counts of this clonotype. The V gene is TRBV3-1, the J gene TRBJ2-2, with unresolved D. The CDR3 is 14 amino acids. V was trimmed by 8 bases and J by 4 bases, leaving 14 bases between them. Looked up from germline, CDR1 is LGHDT and CDR2 is YNNKEL (reference sequence). CDR3: CASRPRRPTGELFF. CDR3 in DNA: TGTGCCAGCCGGCCTCGAAGGCCCACCGGGGAGCTGTTTTTT. The full variable domain, its missing parts supplied by reference TRBV3-1 and TRBJ2-2, is DTAVSQTPKYLVTQMGNDKSIKCEQNLGHDTMYWYKQDSKKFLKIMFSYNNKELIINETVPNRFSPKSPDKAHLNLHINSLELGDSAVYFCASRPRRPTGELFFGEGSRLTVL.

The chain combines TRBV7-7 with TRBJ2-5; D might be TRBD1 (5 bases). Germline CDR1 SSHAT, CDR2 FNYEAQ (reference sequence). The CDR3 contains 13 residues. V was trimmed by 1 base and J by 5 bases, leaving 8 bases between them. The DNA of the CDR3 is TGTGCCAGCAGCTTAGATGGGGCGGAGACCCAGTACTTC. This encodes CASSLDGAETQYF.

The V gene is TRBV7-6, the J gene TRBJ2-1; TRBD2 matches at 14 bases. This CDR3 comprises 21 residues. Germline values: CDR1 SGHVS, CDR2 FNYEAQ. With 1 base clipped from V and 3 bases from J, the junction kept 14 bases outside the gene matches. The CDR3 reads CASSLGGLTSGGVSGYNEQFF. The CDR3 nucleotides are TGTGCCAGCAGCTTAGGCGGTTTGACTAGCGGGGGGGTTTCGGGCTACAATGAGCAGTTCTTC.

The chain employs TRBV4-3 and TRBJ2-1; 10 bases match TRBD2. Per germline, CDR1 LGHNA and CDR2 YSLEER. V shed 0 bases and J 3 bases; nucleotides not matched to a gene: 5. The CDR3 runs 17 residues. CDR3 in amino acids: CASSQEGWTSGYNEQFF. For the CDR3, the DNA is TGCGCCAGCAGCCAAGAAGGTTGGACTAGCGGCTACAATGAGCAGTTCTTC.